Each of the 26 T cell receptor beta chains below was sequenced from the same sample in a study of blood T cell repertoires in COVID-19. Profiling relied on immunoSEQ multiplex PCR, and the TCRdb table lists in-frame clones only, not all of them. Here the sample spans about 180,000 clones, around nine tenths being singletons. Material: peripheral blood. These receptors came from a woman in her 70s with COVID-19, enrolled during active disease.

The rearrangement links TRBV29-1 to TRBJ2-1, with 13 bases fitting TRBD2. V shed 4 bases and J 9 bases; nucleotides not matched to a gene: 12. The germline gives CDR1 SQVTM, CDR2 ANQGSEA. The CDR3 contains 16 residues. CDR3 region: CSVVAGLAGVGSEQFF. CDR3 sequence (DNA): TGCAGCGTTGTTGCCGGACTAGCGGGAGTAGGCAGTGAGCAGTTCTTC.

The CDR3, as DNA: TGTGCCACCAGTGATACTAGCGGGAGTGAGGAGCAGTTCTTC. Amino acids: CATSDTSGSEEQFF. The chain carries TRBV24-1 and TRBJ2-1; 11 bases map to TRBD2. The trim removed 3 bases at V and 10 bases at J, leaving 4 bases unmatched. The CDR3 sequence is 14 residues long. Per the germline V gene, CDR1 is KGHDR and CDR2 is SFDVKD.

The V gene is TRBV4-3, the J gene TRBJ2-7; D may be TRBD1 (6 bases). The V and J ends lost 3 bases and 5 bases respectively, with 14 bases between them. This CDR3 has 14 residues. Germline loops: CDR1 LGHNA, CDR2 YSLEER. The CDR3 protein is CASSHKYREHEQYF. The CDR3 nucleotides read TGCGCCAGCAGCCATAAATACAGGGAACACGAGCAGTACTTC.

The gene calls are TRBV7-9 and TRBJ1-5; D gene uncertain. Germline V gene sequence: CDR1 SEHNR, CDR2 FQNEAQ (reference sequence). The CDR3 is made up of 14 amino acids. V was cut by 3 bases and J by 5 bases, with 11 bases left in between. The CDR3 reads CASSFDGRHQPQHF. The DNA of the CDR3 is TGTGCCAGCAGCTTTGACGGGAGGCATCAGCCCCAGCATTTT. The whole variable domain, filled in from reference TRBV7-9 and TRBJ1-5, reads DTGVSQNPRHKITKRGQNVTFRCDPISEHNRLYWYRQTLGQGPEFLTYFQNEAQLEKSRLLSDRFSAERPKGSFSTLEIQRTEQGDSAMYLCASSFDGRHQPQHFGDGTRLSIL.

The J gene is TRBJ2-1, the V gene TRBV24-1, with 9 bases lining up with TRBD1. Germline assignment: CDR1 KGHDR and CDR2 SFDVKD. The CDR3 covers 18 residues. V shed 2 bases and J 1 base; nucleotides not matched to a gene: 8. The CDR3 spells CATSDWPGQGRSYNEQFF. In nucleotides, the CDR3 is TGTGCCACCAGTGATTGGCCGGGACAGGGAAGATCCTACAATGAGCAGTTCTTC.

The sample holds one count of this clone. The chain joins TRBV7-9 to TRBJ2-7, with 10 bases that match TRBD2. CDR3 length: 14 residues. Germline trimming cut 6 bases from V and 1 base from J; bases unmatched to any gene: 3. The germline V gene has CDR1 SEHNR and CDR2 FQNEAQ (reference sequence). The CDR3 region is CASRAGGGSYEQYF. The CDR3 DNA reads TGTGCCAGCAGAGCGGGAGGGGGTTCCTACGAGCAGTACTTC.

Points on this clone: The sample holds other DNA sequences that translate to the same CDR3. The V gene is TRBV5-1, the J gene TRBJ2-3; the match to TRBD1 covers 7 bases. This CDR3 comprises 14 residues. The germline CDR1 and CDR2 sequences are SGHRS and YFSETQ. The junction had 1 base not matched to a gene; V was cut back by 0 bases and J by 3 bases. CDR3 region: CASSLGTGTDTQYF. In nucleotides, the CDR3 is TGCGCCAGCAGCTTGGGGACAGGAACAGATACGCAGTATTTT.

V usage is TRBV2 and J usage is TRBJ2-2; 12 nucleotides match TRBD2. The CDR3 runs to 18 residues. CDR1 and CDR2 (germline): SNHLY, FYNNEI. The V and J ends lost 4 bases and 2 bases, in that order; junction bases with no gene match: 8. CDR3 DNA sequence: TGTGCCAGCAGTGCCAGGGGACTAGCGGGTGATAACACCGGGGAGCTGTTTTTT. Translating it yields CASSARGLAGDNTGELFF.

This clone showed up just a few times. V is TRBV9 and J is TRBJ2-5; 9 bases are a match to TRBD2. CDR1 and CDR2 (germline): SGDLS, YYNGEE. The CDR3 totals 16 residues. Trimming at V came to 2 bases and at J to 1 base, leaving 6 bases not matched to a gene. The CDR3 region has the DNA TGTGCCAGCAGCGTTCAGGCTAGCGGGGTCCAAGAGACCCAGTACTTC. Translating gives CASSVQASGVQETQYF.

J is TRBJ1-1 and V is TRBV5-1; no clear D. The germline gives CDR1 SGHRS, CDR2 YFSETQ. The CDR3 contains 13 residues. V lost 6 bases and J 2 bases, leaving 11 bases between the germline ends. The CDR3 reads CASKEGSNTEAFF. Written as DNA, the CDR3 is TGCGCCAGCAAGGAGGGATCAAACACTGAAGCTTTCTTT. The full variable domain, with the rest looked up from reference TRBV5-1 and TRBJ1-1, is KAGVTQTPRYLIKTRGQQVTLSCSPISGHRSVSWYQQTPGQGLQFLFEYFSETQRNKGNFPGRFSGRQFSNSRSEMNVSTLELGDSALYLCASKEGSNTEAFFGQGTRLTVV.

The chain links TRBV7-8 to TRBJ1-1; 9 nucleotides align to TRBD1. The germline V gene encodes CDR1 SGHVS and CDR2 FQNEAQ. The CDR3 has 14 amino acids. With V trimmed by 5 bases and J by 6 bases, 7 bases remained unmatched. Here the CDR3 DNA reads TGTGCCAGCAGCCCACGCGGACAGGGGTCTGAAGCTTTCTTT. It yields the protein CASSPRGQGSEAFF.

This clone appeared a single time. The chain combines TRBV3-1 (or the pseudogene TRBV3-2) with TRBJ1-6; no firm D call. From germline, CDR1 is LGHDT and CDR2 YNNKEL (reference sequence). This CDR3 has 14 amino acids. The V end lost 0 bases, the J end lost 8 bases, and 8 bases lay between the germline ends. The DNA of the CDR3 is TGTGCCAGCAGCCAAGAGGAACAGTATTCACCCCTCCACTTT. Its protein is CASSQEEQYSPLHF.

The sample holds a few counts of this clone. The chain combines TRBV5-1 with TRBJ1-1; a possible D gene is TRBD1 (5 bases). The germline V gene has CDR1 SGHRS and CDR2 YFSETQ. Trimming pared 4 bases from V and 1 base from J, leaving 8 bases between. The CDR3 sequence is 13 residues long. The CDR3 DNA follows: TGCGCCAGCAGCACCGGACAGAACACTGAAGCTTTCTTT. The encoded protein is CASSTGQNTEAFF.

The chain carries TRBV5-5 and TRBJ2-1, with D perhaps given as TRBD1 or TRBD2 (11 bases each). The CDR3 contains 19 residues. Germline V CDR1 and CDR2: SGHKS, YYEKEE (reference sequence). Deletions cut 4 bases from V and 4 bases from J, with 27 bases between. CDR3 nucleotides: TGTGCCAGCAGCACAGGACAGGGGGCCAGACTAGCGGGATACAATGAGCAGTTCTTC. Translating gives CASSTGQGARLAGYNEQFF.

The chain carries TRBV28 and TRBJ2-7; TRBD2 matches at 8 bases. Per the germline V gene, CDR1 is MDHEN and CDR2 is SYDVKM. Trimming took 8 bases from V and 2 from J; bases not matched to a gene: 14. This CDR3 has 16 residues. CDR3 bases: TGTGCCAGCCGGCCCCGTTGGGCGGGAGGAACCTACGAGCAGTACTTC. Translated, it gives CASRPRWAGGTYEQYF.

Of note for this clone: A much larger clone sits a single nucleotide away, making a read error possible. Other DNA sequences in the sample encode the same CDR3. This sequence joins TRBV6-5 and TRBJ2-1, with D tentatively TRBD1 (6 bases). This CDR3 is built from 14 residues. Germline CDR1 is MNHEY and CDR2 is SVGAGI. V lost 6 bases to trimming and J lost 2 bases, with 11 bases between them. CDR3 coding DNA: TGTGCCAGCAGACCCGGACAGACCTACAATGAGCAGTTCTTC. Its translation is CASRPGQTYNEQFF.

This clone appeared once. The chain carries TRBV5-5 and TRBJ1-4, with D possibly TRBD1 on 5 matching bases. This CDR3 spans 15 amino acids. Germline V gives CDR1 SGHKS, CDR2 YYEKEE (reference sequence). V lost 1 base and J lost 4, with 11 bases in between. CDR3 sequence (DNA): TGTGCCAGCAGCTTGCTGGGAGGGGTTAATGAAAAACTGTTTTTT. Translated, it gives CASSLLGGVNEKLFF. Complete variable domain (other parts from reference TRBV5-5 and TRBJ1-4): DAGVTQSPTHLIKTRGQQVTLRCSPISGHKSVSWYQQVLGQGPQFIFQYYEKEERGRGNFPDRFSARQFPNYSSELNVNALLLGDSALYLCASSLLGGVNEKLFFGSGTQLSVL.

The gene calls are TRBV5-1 and TRBJ1-2, with TRBD1 matching over 8 bases. Germline loops: CDR1 SGHRS, CDR2 YFSETQ. The CDR3 loop spans 15 amino acids. After removal of 0 bases from V and 5 bases from J, the junction contained 6 bases not matched to a gene. The CDR3 loop reads CASSLGSGGSYGYTF. The CDR3 region has the DNA TGCGCCAGCAGCTTGGGGTCAGGGGGCTCATATGGCTACACCTTC.

The chain recombines TRBV5-4 with TRBJ2-5; TRBD2 agrees at 11 bases. Germline V CDR1 and CDR2: SGHNT, YYREEE (reference sequence). This CDR3 has 15 amino acids. The V gene end was trimmed by 3 bases and the J gene end by 9 bases; junction bases not matched to a gene: 10. The CDR3 nucleotides are TGTGCCAGCAGCTCCGGGACTAGCGGCCCGGGGGCCCAGTACTTC. This gives the protein CASSSGTSGPGAQYF.

The gene calls are TRBV28 and TRBJ1-2; 7 positions match TRBD1. Germline V CDR1 and CDR2: MDHEN, SYDVKM. The CDR3 is 13 amino acids. The ends lost 2 bases at V and 8 bases at J; junction bases unmatched: 5. CDR3 residues: CASSLGARGGYTF. The CDR3 bases are TGTGCCAGCAGTTTAGGGGCCAGGGGGGGCTACACCTTC.

The rearrangement uses TRBV5-1 and TRBJ2-7, with a tentative D call TRBD1 (6 bases). V gave up 5 bases and J gave up 0 bases, with 9 bases separating them. The germline V gene has CDR1 SGHRS and CDR2 YFSETQ. The CDR3 is 13 residues long. The CDR3 DNA is TGCGCCAGCAGTGAGACAGGCTCCTACGAGCAGTACTTC. The encoded protein is CASSETGSYEQYF. Full variable domain (remainder filled in from reference TRBV5-1 and TRBJ2-7): KAGVTQTPRYLIKTRGQQVTLSCSPISGHRSVSWYQQTPGQGLQFLFEYFSETQRNKGNFPGRFSGRQFSNSRSEMNVSTLELGDSALYLCASSETGSYEQYFGPGTRLTVT.

The chain links TRBV29-1 to TRBJ1-2, with 8 nucleotides matching TRBD1. Per the germline V gene, CDR1 is SQVTM and CDR2 is ANQGSEA. The V gene end was trimmed by 0 bases and the J gene end by 7 bases; junction bases not matched to a gene: 4. This CDR3 is 13 amino acids long. The CDR3 spells CSVEDRDRSGYTF. CDR3 sequence (DNA): TGCAGCGTTGAAGATAGGGACAGGAGTGGCTACACCTTC. Using reference TRBV29-1 and TRBJ1-2 for the parts outside the CDR3, the full variable domain is SAVISQKPSRDICQRGTSLTIQCQVDSQVTMMFWYRQQPGQSLTLIATANQGSEATYESGFVIDKFPISRPNLTFSTLTVSNMSPEDSSIYLCSVEDRDRSGYTFGSGTRLTVV.

V is TRBV4-1 and J is TRBJ1-1; 9 nucleotides agree with TRBD1. Per the germline V gene, CDR1 is MGHRA and CDR2 is YSYEKL. V lost 4 bases, J lost 3 bases, and 6 bases stayed unmatched. The CDR3 totals 15 residues. The CDR3 nucleotides are TGCGCCAGCAGCCGCGGGACAGGGAGAGACACTGAAGCTTTCTTT. This translates into CASSRGTGRDTEAFF.

V and J are TRBV7-2 and TRBJ2-3; weak D call: TRBD2 (6 bases). Trimming cost V 5 bases and J 3 bases, with 15 bases left between them. This CDR3 comprises 15 residues. Germline lookup yields CDR1 SGHTA and CDR2 FQGNSA. Here the CDR3 reads CASSPLGGGTDTQYF. DNA for the CDR3: TGTGCCAGCAGCCCCTTGGGAGGTGGGACAGATACGCAGTATTTT.

The chain links TRBV12-5 to TRBJ2-1, with 11 bases matching TRBD1. Germline CDR1 LGHNT, CDR2 FRNRAP. The CDR3 has 16 amino acids. Trimming at V came to 2 bases and at J to 7 bases, leaving 7 bases not matched to a gene. CDR3 bases: TGTGCTAGTGGTTTGACTGGGACAGGGGGTTGGAATGAGCAGTTCTTC. This translates into CASGLTGTGGWNEQFF.

The V call is TRBV19, the J call TRBJ1-2; TRBD1 matches 9 bases. Germline V lookup: CDR1 LNHDA, CDR2 SQIVND (reference sequence). The CDR3 runs 15 residues. The trim removed 5 bases at V and 4 bases at J, leaving 8 bases unmatched. The CDR3 DNA reads as TGTGCCAGTAGTGACCGGGACAGGGATGCCTATGGCTACACCTTC. It is translated as CASSDRDRDAYGYTF.